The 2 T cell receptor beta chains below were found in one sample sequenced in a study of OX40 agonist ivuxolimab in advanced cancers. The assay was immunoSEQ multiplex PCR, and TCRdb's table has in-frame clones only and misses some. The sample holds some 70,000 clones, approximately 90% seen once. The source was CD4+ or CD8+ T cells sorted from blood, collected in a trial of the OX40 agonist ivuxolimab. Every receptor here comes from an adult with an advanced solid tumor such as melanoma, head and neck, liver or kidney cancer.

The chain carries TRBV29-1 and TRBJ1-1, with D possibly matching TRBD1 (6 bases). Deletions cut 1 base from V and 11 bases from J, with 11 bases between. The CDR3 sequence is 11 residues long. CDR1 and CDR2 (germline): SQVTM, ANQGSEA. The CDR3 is CSVEGGLGAFF. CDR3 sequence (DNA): TGCAGCGTTGAAGGGGGGCTTGGGGCTTTCTTT.

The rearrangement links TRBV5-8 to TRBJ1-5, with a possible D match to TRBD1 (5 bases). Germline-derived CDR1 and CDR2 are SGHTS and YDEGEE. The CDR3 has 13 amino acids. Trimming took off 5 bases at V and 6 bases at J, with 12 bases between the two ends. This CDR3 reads CASSLVGVQPQHF. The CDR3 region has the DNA TGTGCCAGCAGTCTTGTGGGGGTTCAGCCCCAGCATTTT.